These T cell receptor beta chains were read from a single sample in a study of shared clonotypes between healthy human individuals. Data came from immunoSEQ multiplex PCR; TCRdb stores just in-frame clones and leaves some out. The data contain millions of clones, approximately 93% of them singletons. Sequencing was done on a sample of naive CD4+ T cells from PBMCs. These receptors all come from a man aged 18 to 29 in good health. Some clones in this sample may be carry-over from other donors' samples. Both conserved end residues are trimmed from each CDR3.

j_call | v_call | cdr3_aa
TRBJ1-1 | TRBV28 | ASSPSLWNTEAF
TRBJ2-2 | TRBV7-2 | ASTRRAGELF
TRBJ2-4 | TRBV5-1 | ASSAGTSGLAKNIQY
TRBJ1-4 | TRBV18 | ASSPTGGYPATNEKLF
TRBJ2-3 | TRBV6-5 | ASTQGGLGTDTQY
TRBJ1-4 | TRBV6-5 | ASSYSDGKLF
TRBJ1-3 | TRBV4-3 | ASSQEAGTLNTIY
TRBJ2-6 | TRBV4-1 | ASSQVGLASSGANVLT
TRBJ1-3 | TRBV6-1 | ASSEAPQNSGNTIY
TRBJ2-2 | TRBV7-3 | ASSLIAGAGELF
TRBJ2-5 | TRBV7-2 | ASSLAGALETQY
TRBJ2-5 | TRBV5-1 | ASTSEGQTWETQY
TRBJ2-2 | TRBV9 | ASSVVPLGYGANTGELF
TRBJ2-7 | TRBV7-2 | ASSLEGQGGPY
TRBJ2-3 | TRBV6-6 | ASSSYRITDTQY
TRBJ1-2 | TRBV11-2 | ASGRFRGDYGYT
TRBJ1-2 | TRBV30 | AWSAPGYGYT
TRBJ1-5 | TRBV5-5 | ASSLGQGSNQPQH
TRBJ2-2 | TRBV5-1 | ASSLGYRAGGANTGELF
TRBJ1-3 | TRBV2 | ASSVGGNTIY
TRBJ1-1 | TRBV28 | ASSLWRRGASEAF
TRBJ1-3 | TRBV7-3 | ASSLLPGAGTIY
TRBJ2-7 | TRBV6-5 | ASSYLRTGSYEQY
TRBJ1-4 | TRBV5-1 | ASSLGTAWRATNEKLF
TRBJ2-2 | TRBV10-3 | AISDLAGAVTGELF
TRBJ2-3 | TRBV5-6 | ASSARARTQY
TRBJ2-7 | TRBV4-1 | ASSQWGGSIYEQY
TRBJ1-5 | TRBV6-5 | ASSASQGAIQPQH
TRBJ2-1 | TRBV13 | ASSFARGAYNEQF
TRBJ1-3 | TRBV15 | ATSGRREDSGNTIY
TRBJ2-7 | TRBV7-3 | ASTVTIDRGVSYEQY
TRBJ1-5 | TRBV14 | ASSPKEGLTGSNQPQH
TRBJ1-1 | TRBV5-8 | ASSLLVLGGGQAF
TRBJ2-1 | TRBV5-3 | ARRRTSPERWLGEQF
TRBJ2-1 | TRBV9 | ASSVIPDGSGRNEQF
TRBJ2-1 | TRBV5-6 | ASSSGAYNEQF
TRBJ1-5 | TRBV19 | ASTRMTGAGSNQPQH
TRBJ2-3 | TRBV6-6 | ASSHDPDTQY
TRBJ2-7 | TRBV2 | ASSARGHEQY
TRBJ2-1 | TRBV6-4 | AIPGGDGGCEQF
TRBJ1-4 | TRBV4-3 | ASSQGDGVKLF
TRBJ1-5 | TRBV9 | ASSFGTNQPQH
TRBJ1-3 | TRBV9 | ASSADEGNTIY
TRBJ1-5 | TRBV5-6 | ASSRTGGDQPQH
TRBJ2-5 | TRBV7-2 | ASSVLSGGQETQY
TRBJ1-1 | TRBV15 | ATSRFQQGEAF
TRBJ2-1 | TRBV5-4 | ASSRGLAGGLGEQF
TRBJ2-7 | TRBV4-1 | ASSQVRGRGPAYEQY
TRBJ1-1 | TRBV7-8 | ASSYQNPGAEAF